This T cell receptor beta chain was documented in a study of cytomegalovirus exposure and HLA in healthy donors. Across the study: Among 398 genotyped donors, about 83% fell in the Caucasian-associated ancestry cluster.

Study conclusions and caveats: Analyzed later, most CMV-associated TCR beta chains appeared HLA-restricted. It was reported that the classifier diagnosed cytomegalovirus status with high specificity and sensitivity in both the original and validation cohorts. Available immune exposure information was restricted to CMV serostatus only.

On this clone: The antigen remains unidentified.

Primers for the PCR totalled 60 Vbeta and 13 Jbeta. TCRdb's copy holds only in-frame clones and misses some; the assay was immunoSEQ multiplex PCR. The sample carries tens of thousands of clones, about 70% recorded once. The V end was cut by 0 bases, the J end by 4 bases, with 11 bases between. Germline values: CDR1 SGHTS, CDR2 YDEGEE. The CDR3 is 14 amino acids. Sequencing was done on a sample of PBMCs. This receptor was taken from a woman aged 55-75 years in good health and CMV-seropositive. The V call is TRBV5-8, the J call TRBJ2-7; D remains unclear. As DNA, the CDR3 is TGTGCCAGCAGCTTGGGTGGCCTTTTTTACGAGCAGTACTTC. It specifies CASSLGGLFYEQYF.